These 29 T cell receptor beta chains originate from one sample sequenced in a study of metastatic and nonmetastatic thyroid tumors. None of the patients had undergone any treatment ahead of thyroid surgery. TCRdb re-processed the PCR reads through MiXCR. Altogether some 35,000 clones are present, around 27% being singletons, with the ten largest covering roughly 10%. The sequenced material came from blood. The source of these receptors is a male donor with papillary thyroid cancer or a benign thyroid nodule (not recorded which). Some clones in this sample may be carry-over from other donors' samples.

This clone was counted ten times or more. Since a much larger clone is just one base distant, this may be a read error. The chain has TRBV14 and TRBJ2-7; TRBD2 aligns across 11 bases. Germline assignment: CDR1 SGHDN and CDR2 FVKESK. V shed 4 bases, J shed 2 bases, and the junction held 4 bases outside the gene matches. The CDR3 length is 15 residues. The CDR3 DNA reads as TGTGCCAGCAGCCGAGGGACTAGCGGACCCTACGAGCAGTACTTC. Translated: CASSRGTSGPYEQYF. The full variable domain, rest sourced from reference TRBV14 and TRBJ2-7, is EAGVTQFPSHSVIEKGQTVTLRCDPISGHDNLYWYRRVMGKEIKFLLHFVKESKQDESGMPNNRFLAERTGGTYSTLKVQPAELEDSGVYFCASSRGTSGPYEQYFGPGTRLTVT.

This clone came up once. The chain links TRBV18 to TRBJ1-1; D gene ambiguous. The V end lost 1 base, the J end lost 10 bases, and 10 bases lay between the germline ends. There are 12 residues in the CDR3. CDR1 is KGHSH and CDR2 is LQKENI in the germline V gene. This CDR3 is CASSPLGRVAFF. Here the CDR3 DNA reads TGTGCCAGCTCACCACTCGGGAGAGTAGCTTTCTTT.

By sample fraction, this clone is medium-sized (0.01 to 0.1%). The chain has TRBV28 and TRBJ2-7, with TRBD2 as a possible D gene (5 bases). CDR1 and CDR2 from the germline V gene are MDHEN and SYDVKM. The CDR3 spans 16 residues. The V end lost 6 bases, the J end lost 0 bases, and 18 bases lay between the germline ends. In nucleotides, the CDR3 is TGTGCCAGCAGAGGTACCACGGGGTGGCCCTCCTACGAGCAGTACTTC. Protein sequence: CASRGTTGWPSYEQYF. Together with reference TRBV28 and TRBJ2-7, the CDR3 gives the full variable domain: DVKVTQSSRYLVKRTGEKVFLECVQDMDHENMFWYRQDPGLGLRLIYFSYDVKMKEKGDIPEGYSVSREKKERFSLILESASTNQTSMYLCASRGTTGWPSYEQYFGPGTRLTVT.

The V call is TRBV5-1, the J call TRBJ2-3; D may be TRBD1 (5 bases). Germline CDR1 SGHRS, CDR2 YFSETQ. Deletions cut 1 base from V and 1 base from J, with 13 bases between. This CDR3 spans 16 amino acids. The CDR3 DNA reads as TGCGCCAGCAGCTTGAGTTTCGGCAGGGGCACAGATACGCAGTATTTT. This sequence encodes CASSLSFGRGTDTQYF.

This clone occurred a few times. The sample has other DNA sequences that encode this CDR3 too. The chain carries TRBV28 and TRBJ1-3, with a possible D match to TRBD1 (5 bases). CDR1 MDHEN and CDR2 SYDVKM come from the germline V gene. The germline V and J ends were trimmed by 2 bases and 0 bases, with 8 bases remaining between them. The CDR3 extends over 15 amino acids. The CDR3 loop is CASSLRDSSGNTIYF. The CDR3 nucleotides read TGTGCCAGCAGTTTAAGGGACTCCTCTGGAAACACCATATATTTT.

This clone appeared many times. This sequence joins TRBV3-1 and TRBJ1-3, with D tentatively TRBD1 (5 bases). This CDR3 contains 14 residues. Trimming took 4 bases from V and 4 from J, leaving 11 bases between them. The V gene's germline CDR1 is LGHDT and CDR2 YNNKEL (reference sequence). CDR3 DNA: TGTGCCAGCAGCCCCAGGGTTCCCGGAAACACCATATATTTT. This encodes CASSPRVPGNTIYF. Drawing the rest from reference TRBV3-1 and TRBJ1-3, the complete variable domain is DTAVSQTPKYLVTQMGNDKSIKCEQNLGHDTMYWYKQDSKKFLKIMFSYNNKELIINETVPNRFSPKSPDKAHLNLHINSLELGDSAVYFCASSPRVPGNTIYFGEGSWLTVV.

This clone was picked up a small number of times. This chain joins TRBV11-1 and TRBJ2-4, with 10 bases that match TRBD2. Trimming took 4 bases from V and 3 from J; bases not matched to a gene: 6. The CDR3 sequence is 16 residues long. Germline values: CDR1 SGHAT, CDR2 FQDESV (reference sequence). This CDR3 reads CASSSLRLAGKNIQYF. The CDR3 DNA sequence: TGTGCCAGCAGCTCGCTCCGACTAGCGGGCAAAAACATTCAGTACTTC.

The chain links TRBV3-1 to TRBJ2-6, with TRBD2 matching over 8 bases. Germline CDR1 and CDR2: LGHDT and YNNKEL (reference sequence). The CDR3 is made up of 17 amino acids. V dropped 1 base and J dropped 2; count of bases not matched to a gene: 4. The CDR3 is CASSQAGGAAGANVLTF. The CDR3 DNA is TGTGCCAGCAGCCAAGCGGGAGGGGCCGCTGGGGCCAACGTCCTGACTTTC.

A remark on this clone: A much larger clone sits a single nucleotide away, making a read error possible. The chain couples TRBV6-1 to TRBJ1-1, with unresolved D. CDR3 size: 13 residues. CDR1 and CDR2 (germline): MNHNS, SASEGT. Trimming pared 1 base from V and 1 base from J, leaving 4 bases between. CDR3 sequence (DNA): TGTGCCAGCAGTGAAGGACAGAACACTGAAGCTTTCTTT. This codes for CASSEGQNTEAFF.

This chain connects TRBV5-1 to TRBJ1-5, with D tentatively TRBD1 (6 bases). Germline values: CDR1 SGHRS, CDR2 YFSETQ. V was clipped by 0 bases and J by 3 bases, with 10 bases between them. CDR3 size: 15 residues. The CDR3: CASSLDGQPNQPQHF. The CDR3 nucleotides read TGCGCCAGCAGCTTGGACGGACAGCCCAATCAGCCCCAGCATTTT.

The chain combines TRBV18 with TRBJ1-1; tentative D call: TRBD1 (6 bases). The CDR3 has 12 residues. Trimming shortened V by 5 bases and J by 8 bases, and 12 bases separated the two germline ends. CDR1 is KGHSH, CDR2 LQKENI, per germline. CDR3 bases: TGTGCCAGCTCATCCATACAGGGAGAAGCTTTCTTT. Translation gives CASSSIQGEAFF. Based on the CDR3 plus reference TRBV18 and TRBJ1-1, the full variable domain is NAGVMQNPRHLVRRRGQEARLRCSPMKGHSHVYWYRQLPEEGLKFMVYLQKENIIDESGMPKERFSAEFPKEGPSILRIQQVVRGDSAAYFCASSSIQGEAFFGQGTRLTVV.

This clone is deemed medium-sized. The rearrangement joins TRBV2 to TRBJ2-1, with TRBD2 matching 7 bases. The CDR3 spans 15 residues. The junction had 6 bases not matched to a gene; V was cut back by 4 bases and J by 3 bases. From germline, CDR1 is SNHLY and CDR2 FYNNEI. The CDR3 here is CASSGEGMGYNEQFF. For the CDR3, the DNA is TGTGCCAGCAGTGGGGAGGGAATGGGCTACAATGAGCAGTTCTTC.

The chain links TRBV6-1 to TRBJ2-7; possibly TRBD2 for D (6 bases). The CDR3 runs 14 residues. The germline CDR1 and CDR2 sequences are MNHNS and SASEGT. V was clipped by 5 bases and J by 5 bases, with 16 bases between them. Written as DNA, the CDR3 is TGTGCCAGCAGTAGGCACTTGGGACTCGACGAGCAGTACTTC. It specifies CASSRHLGLDEQYF.

Here the CDR3 DNA reads TGTGCCAGCAGCTACCGGGGCCACTACGAGCAGTACTTC. Its translation is CASSYRGHYEQYF. V usage is TRBV5-6 and J usage is TRBJ2-7; D may match TRBD1 or TRBD2 (5 bases each). The CDR3 consists of 13 residues. Trimming took 3 bases from V and 3 from J, leaving 10 bases between them. The germline V gene encodes CDR1 SGHDT and CDR2 YYEEEE.

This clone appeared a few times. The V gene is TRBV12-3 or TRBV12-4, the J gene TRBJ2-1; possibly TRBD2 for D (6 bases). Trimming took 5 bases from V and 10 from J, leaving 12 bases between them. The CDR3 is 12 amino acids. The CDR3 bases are TGTGCCAGCAGTCAGACCAGCGGGGAGCAGTTCTTC. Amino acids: CASSQTSGEQFF.

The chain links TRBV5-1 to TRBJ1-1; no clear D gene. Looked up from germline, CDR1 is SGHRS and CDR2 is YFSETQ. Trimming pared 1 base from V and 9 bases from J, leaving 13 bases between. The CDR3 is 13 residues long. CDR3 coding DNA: TGCGCCAGCAGCTTGTCCGGGGTCGGTAAAGCTTTCTTT. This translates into CASSLSGVGKAFF.

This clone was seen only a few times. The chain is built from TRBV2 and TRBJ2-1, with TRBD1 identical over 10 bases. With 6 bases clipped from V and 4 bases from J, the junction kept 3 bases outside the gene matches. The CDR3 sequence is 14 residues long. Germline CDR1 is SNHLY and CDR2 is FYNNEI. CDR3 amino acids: CASRGQGTYNEQFF. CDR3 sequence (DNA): TGTGCCAGCAGGGGACAGGGGACTTACAATGAGCAGTTCTTC.

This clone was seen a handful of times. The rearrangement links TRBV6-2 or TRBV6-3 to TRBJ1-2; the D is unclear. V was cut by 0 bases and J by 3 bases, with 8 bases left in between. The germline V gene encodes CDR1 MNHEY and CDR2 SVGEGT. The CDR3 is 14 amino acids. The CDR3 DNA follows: TGTGCCAGCAGTTACTCGCGACAAGACTATGGCTACACCTTC. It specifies CASSYSRQDYGYTF.

The CDR3 region is CASSFRTEQFF. The CDR3 DNA reads as TGTGCCAGCAGCTTTCGTACTGAGCAGTTCTTC. The chain employs TRBV3-1 and TRBJ2-1; no reliable D call. Germline V gene data show CDR1 as LGHDT and CDR2 as YNNKEL (reference sequence). V lost 5 bases, J lost 9 bases, and 8 bases lay in between. CDR3 length: 11 residues.

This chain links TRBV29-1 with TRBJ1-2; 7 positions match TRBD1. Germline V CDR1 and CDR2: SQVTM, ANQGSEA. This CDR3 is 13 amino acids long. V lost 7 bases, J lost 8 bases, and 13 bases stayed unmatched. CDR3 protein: CSGMTGTVGGYTF. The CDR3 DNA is TGCAGCGGGATGACAGGGACGGTTGGGGGCTACACCTTC. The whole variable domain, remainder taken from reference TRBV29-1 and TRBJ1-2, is SAVISQKPSRDICQRGTSLTIQCQVDSQVTMMFWYRQQPGQSLTLIATANQGSEATYESGFVIDKFPISRPNLTFSTLTVSNMSPEDSSIYLCSGMTGTVGGYTFGSGTRLTVV.

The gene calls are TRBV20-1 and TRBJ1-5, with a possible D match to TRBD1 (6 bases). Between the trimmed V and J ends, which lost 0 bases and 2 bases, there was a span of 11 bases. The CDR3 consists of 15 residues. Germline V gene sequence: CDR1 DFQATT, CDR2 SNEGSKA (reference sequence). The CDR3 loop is CSARERGAGNQPQHF. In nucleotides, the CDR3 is TGCAGTGCTAGAGAGAGGGGGGCGGGCAATCAGCCCCAGCATTTT.

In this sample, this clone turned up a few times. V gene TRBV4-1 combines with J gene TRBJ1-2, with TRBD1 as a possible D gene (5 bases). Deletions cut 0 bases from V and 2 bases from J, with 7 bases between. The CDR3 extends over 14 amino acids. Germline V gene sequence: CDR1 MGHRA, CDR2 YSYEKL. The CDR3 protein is CASSQEDRNYGYTF. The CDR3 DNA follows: TGCGCCAGCAGCCAAGAAGACAGAAACTATGGCTACACCTTC.

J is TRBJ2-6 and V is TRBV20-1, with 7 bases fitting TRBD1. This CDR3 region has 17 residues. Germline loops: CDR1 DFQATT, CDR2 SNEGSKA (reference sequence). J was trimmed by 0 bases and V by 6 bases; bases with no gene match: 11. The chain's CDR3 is CSAEEGTASSGANVLTF. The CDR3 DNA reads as TGCAGTGCCGAAGAAGGGACAGCGAGCTCTGGGGCCAACGTCCTGACTTTC.

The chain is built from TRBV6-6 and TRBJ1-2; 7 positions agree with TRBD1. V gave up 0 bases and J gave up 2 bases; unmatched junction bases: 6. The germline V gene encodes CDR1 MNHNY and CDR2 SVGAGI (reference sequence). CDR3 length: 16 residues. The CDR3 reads CASSYSAWTGNYGYTF. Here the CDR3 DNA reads TGTGCCAGCAGTTACTCTGCTTGGACAGGAAACTATGGCTACACCTTC.

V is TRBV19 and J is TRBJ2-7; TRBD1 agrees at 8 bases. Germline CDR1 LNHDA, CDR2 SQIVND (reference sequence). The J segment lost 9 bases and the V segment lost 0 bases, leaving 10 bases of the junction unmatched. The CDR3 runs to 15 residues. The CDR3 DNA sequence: TGTGCCAGTAGTATAGATCTGGGACAGGCAGCGGCGCAGTACTTC. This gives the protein CASSIDLGQAAAQYF.

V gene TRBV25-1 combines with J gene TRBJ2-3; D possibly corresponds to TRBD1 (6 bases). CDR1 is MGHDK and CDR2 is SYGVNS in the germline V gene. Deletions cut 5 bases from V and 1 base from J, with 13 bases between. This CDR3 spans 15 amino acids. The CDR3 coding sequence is TGTGCCAGCAGTAACGGGTGGGGGCGCACAGATACGCAGTATTTT. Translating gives CASSNGWGRTDTQYF. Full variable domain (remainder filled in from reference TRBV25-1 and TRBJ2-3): EADIYQTPRYLVIGTGKKITLECSQTMGHDKMYWYQQDPGMELHLIHYSYGVNSTEKGDLSSESTVSRIRTEHFPLTLESARPSHTSQYLCASSNGWGRTDTQYFGPGTRLTVL.

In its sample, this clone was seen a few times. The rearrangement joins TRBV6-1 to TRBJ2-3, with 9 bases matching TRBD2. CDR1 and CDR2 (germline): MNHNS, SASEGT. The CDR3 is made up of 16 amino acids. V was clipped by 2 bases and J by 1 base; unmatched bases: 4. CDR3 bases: TGTGCCAGCAGTGAATTGGCTAGCGGGGGCACAGATACGCAGTATTTT. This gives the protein CASSELASGGTDTQYF.

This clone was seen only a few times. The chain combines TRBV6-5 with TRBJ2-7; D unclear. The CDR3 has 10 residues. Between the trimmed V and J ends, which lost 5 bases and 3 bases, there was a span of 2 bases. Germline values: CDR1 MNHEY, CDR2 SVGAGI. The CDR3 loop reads CASSNYEQYF. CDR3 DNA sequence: TGTGCCAGCAGTAACTACGAGCAGTACTTC.

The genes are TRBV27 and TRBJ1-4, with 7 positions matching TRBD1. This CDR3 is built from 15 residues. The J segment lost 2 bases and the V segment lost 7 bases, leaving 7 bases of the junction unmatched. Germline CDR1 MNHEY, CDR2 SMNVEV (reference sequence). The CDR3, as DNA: TGTGCCAGCATTTACAGGGGACAGACTAATGAAAAACTGTTTTTT. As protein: CASIYRGQTNEKLFF.